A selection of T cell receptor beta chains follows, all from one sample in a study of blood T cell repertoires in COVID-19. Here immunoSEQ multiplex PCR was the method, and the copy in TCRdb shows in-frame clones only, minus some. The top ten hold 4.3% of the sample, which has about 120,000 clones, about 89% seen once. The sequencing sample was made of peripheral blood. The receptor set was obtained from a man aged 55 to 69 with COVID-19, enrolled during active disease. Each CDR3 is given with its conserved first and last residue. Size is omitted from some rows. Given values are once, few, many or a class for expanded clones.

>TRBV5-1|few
CASSLGDRRGNEQFF
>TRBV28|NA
CASRGNGGTTGGYTF
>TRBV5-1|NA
CASSLTWEVNTEAFF
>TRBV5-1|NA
CASSLRGPQETQYF
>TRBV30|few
CAWSEPGRNTEAFF
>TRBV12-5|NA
CASGPGTGSGEQPQHF
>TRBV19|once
CASSVTGDSSPLHF
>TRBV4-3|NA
CASSQDPRSSYNSPLHF
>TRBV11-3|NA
CASSLSAGGGDTQYF
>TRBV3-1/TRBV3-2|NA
CASRPTGGRNEQYF
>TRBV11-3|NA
CASSLVRGTGELFF
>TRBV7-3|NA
CASSLGQSGDTQYF
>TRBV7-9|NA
CASSPQTSTSEETQYF
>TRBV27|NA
CASSLIRTQPQHF
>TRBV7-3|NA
CASSSGLAGGPGELFF
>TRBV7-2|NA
CASSLSRDYGYTF
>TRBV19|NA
CASTQDRDQPQHF
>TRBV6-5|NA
CASTRDRGRNEQFF
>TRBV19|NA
CASNLGRGNTEAFF
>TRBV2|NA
CASSGQGNSPLHF
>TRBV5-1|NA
CASSLAYGQGIYEQYF
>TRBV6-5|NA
CASSTRQGNHGYTF
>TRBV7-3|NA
CASSLQGHNSPLHF
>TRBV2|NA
CASTQGSSPLHF
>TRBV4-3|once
CASSQDGLAGSYEQYF
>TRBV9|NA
CASSPQGAWGLNTEAFF
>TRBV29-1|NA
CSVVGTGDLAKNIQYF
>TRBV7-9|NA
CASSFPQGQGARAGELFF
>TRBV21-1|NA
CASRLPGQSNTGELFF
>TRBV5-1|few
CASSSGQGYSNEQFF
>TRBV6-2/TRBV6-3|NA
CASSYSPRTRGSNQPQHF
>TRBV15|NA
CATSRDRGTETQYF
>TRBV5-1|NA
CASSLRAPGLVSGNTIYF
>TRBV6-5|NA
CASKSDIYNSPLHF
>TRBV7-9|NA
CASSPEMVNTEAFF
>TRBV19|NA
CACSRALGQGGGYTF
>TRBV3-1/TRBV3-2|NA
CASSQDVGRTYGYTF
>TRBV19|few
CASSIDGSLGGGLYNEQFF
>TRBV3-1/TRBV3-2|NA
CASSPRRGQYGYTF
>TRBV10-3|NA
CAISSGVPEQYF
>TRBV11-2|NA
CASSLEIYEQYF
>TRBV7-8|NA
CASNLRGGTDTQYF
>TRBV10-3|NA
CAIRGDSNQNQPQHF
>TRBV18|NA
CASSPPQGRFTEAFF
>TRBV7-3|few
CASSGAVGSPLHF
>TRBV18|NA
CASSPRLTGGVQNSPLHF
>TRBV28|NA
CASSLWLGRVSPLHF
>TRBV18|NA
CASSPLKDQGSFF
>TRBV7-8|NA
CASSLLVGTGSGYTF
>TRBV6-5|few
CASSSSRGGTYNEQFF
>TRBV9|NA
CASSILQGSGYTF
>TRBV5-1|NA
CASSRGQGAGELFF
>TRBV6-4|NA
CASSQGSYNEQFF
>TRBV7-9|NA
CASSSQDGVNEKLFF
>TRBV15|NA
CATGSGGGLSNQPQHF
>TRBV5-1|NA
CASSLAGGNDSPLHF
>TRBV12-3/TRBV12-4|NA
CASRGGTEAFF